These 18 T cell receptor beta chains came from one sample sequenced in a study of response to subunit inactivated influenza vaccine. TCRdb reanalysed the RT-PCR reads using MiXCR and keeps one entry per CDR3 protein. The sample carries hundreds of thousands of distinct CDR3 sequences, about 18% recorded once. This specimen was PBMCs from blood, taken 4 to 6 days after vaccination. The receptors here all came from a man in his forties or fifties who received an inactivated influenza vaccine.

This clonotype was counted many times. This chain joins TRBV19 and TRBJ2-7, with D perhaps TRBD2 (6 bases). V was trimmed by 5 bases and J by 6 bases, leaving 17 bases between them. From germline, CDR1 is LNHDA and CDR2 SQIVND (reference sequence). This CDR3 contains 14 residues. CDR3 nucleotides: TGTGCCAGTAGTGCCTCCGGGGGTGGTGGCGAGCAGTACTTC. This sequence encodes CASSASGGGGEQYF.

This clonotype has just a few counts. V usage is TRBV4-3 and J usage is TRBJ2-1; 8 bases map to TRBD1. This CDR3 has 17 amino acids. Per the germline V gene, CDR1 is LGHNA and CDR2 is YSLEER. The J segment lost 4 bases and the V segment lost 0 bases, leaving 8 bases of the junction unmatched. DNA for the CDR3: TGCGCCAGCAGCCAAGATGGGCAGGGGGCCGTATACAATGAGCAGTTCTTC. Amino acid sequence: CASSQDGQGAVYNEQFF.

This clonotype was counted between two and nine times. V gene TRBV20-1 combines with J gene TRBJ2-3, with 7 bases matching TRBD1. The CDR3 extends over 13 amino acids. CDR1 DFQATT and CDR2 SNEGSKA come from the germline V gene (reference sequence). J gave up 0 bases and V 7 bases, and 4 bases lay outside the gene matches. This chain's CDR3 is CSVRTGSTDTQYF. For the CDR3, the DNA is TGCAGTGTCCGGACAGGTAGCACAGATACGCAGTATTTT.

This clonotype turned up a few times. The chain employs TRBV29-1 and TRBJ2-3; 8 positions match TRBD2. CDR3 length equals 17 residues. CDR1 is SQVTM and CDR2 is ANQGSEA in the germline V gene. V lost 4 bases, J lost 1 base, and 13 bases stayed unmatched. This chain's CDR3 is CSVVGHRGRGGTDTQYF. The CDR3 DNA sequence: TGCAGCGTTGTGGGACACCGCGGGCGGGGGGGCACAGATACGCAGTATTTT.

This clonotype was counted at least ten times. The junction and the germline gene differ at one end; a read error may be behind it. V gene TRBV29-1 combines with J gene TRBJ2-5; D not certain. The germline V gene encodes CDR1 SQVTM and CDR2 ANQGSEA. There are 13 residues in the CDR3. The CDR3 loop is CSVEDGKQETQYF. The CDR3 DNA follows: TGCAGCGTCGAAGATGGGAAACAAGAGACCCAGTACTTC.

Concerning this clonotype: One end of the junction is discordant with germline, which a read error may explain. This chain uses TRBV4-3 with TRBJ2-1; the match to TRBD1 covers 8 bases. The germline gives CDR1 LGHNA, CDR2 YSLEER. CDR3 length: 16 residues. The CDR3 protein is CASSPERTGSFNEQFF. CDR3 sequence (DNA): TGCGCCAGCAGCCCTGAACGGACAGGGTCCTTCAATGAGCAGTTCTTC.

This clonotype was picked up a small number of times. The chain has TRBV20-1 and TRBJ2-7; D is possibly TRBD1 (6 bases). Germline V gene sequence: CDR1 DFQATT, CDR2 SNEGSKA (reference sequence). The germline V and J ends were trimmed by 2 bases and 1 base, with 12 bases remaining between them. The CDR3 sequence is 14 residues long. The CDR3 loop reads CSARSWGQSYEQYF. The CDR3 DNA follows: TGCAGTGCTAGATCCTGGGGGCAGTCCTACGAGCAGTACTTC.

V usage is TRBV30 and J usage is TRBJ2-5; D remains unclear. The germline V gene encodes CDR1 GTSNPN and CDR2 SVGIG (reference sequence). CDR3 length: 10 amino acids. V lost 2 bases and J 2 bases, leaving 0 bases between the germline ends. The CDR3 DNA reads as TGTGCCTGGAGTCAAGAGACCCAGTACTTC. Translating it yields CAWSQETQYF.

In this sample, this clonotype turned up many times. This rearrangement joins TRBV4-2 to TRBJ1-2, with D possibly being TRBD1 (5 bases). Between the trimmed V and J ends, which lost 0 bases and 4 bases, there was a span of 12 bases. Germline V lookup: CDR1 LGHNA, CDR2 YNFKEQ. The CDR3 contains 15 residues. The chain's CDR3 is CASSQEFGGGYGYTF. CDR3 sequence (DNA): TGTGCCAGCAGCCAAGAATTTGGGGGAGGCTATGGCTACACCTTC.

This clonotype was seen a handful of times. The V call is TRBV28, the J call TRBJ2-3; TRBD2 matches 7 bases. The V and J ends lost 3 bases and 4 bases, in that order; junction bases with no gene match: 16. The germline CDR1 and CDR2 sequences are MDHEN and SYDVKM. The CDR3 is 18 residues long. The CDR3 region is CASSFLLFGGRGADTQYF. CDR3 nucleotide sequence: TGTGCCAGCAGTTTTCTGTTGTTTGGCGGGAGAGGCGCAGATACGCAGTATTTT.

The chain couples TRBV5-5 to TRBJ1-5; a weak D match, TRBD1 (6 bases). The ends were cut back, 4 bases at V and 0 bases at J, with 11 bases in the middle. Per germline, CDR1 SGHKS and CDR2 YYEKEE (reference sequence). This CDR3 comprises 15 residues. CDR3 coding DNA: TGTGCCAGCAGCCCGATAGGGGGTAGCAATCAGCCCCAGCATTTT. Its translation: CASSPIGGSNQPQHF. Combining the CDR3 with reference TRBV5-5 and TRBJ1-5 gives the whole variable domain DAGVTQSPTHLIKTRGQQVTLRCSPISGHKSVSWYQQVLGQGPQFIFQYYEKEERGRGNFPDRFSARQFPNYSSELNVNALLLGDSALYLCASSPIGGSNQPQHFGDGTRLSIL.

The V gene is TRBV2, the J gene TRBJ1-5, with 10 bases fitting TRBD1. The length of the CDR3 is 14 residues. The V gene end was trimmed by 6 bases and the J gene end by 7 bases; junction bases not matched to a gene: 6. Looked up from germline, CDR1 is SNHLY and CDR2 is FYNNEI. The CDR3 DNA sequence: TGTGCCAGCAGCAACGGACAGGGGGACCAGCCCCAGCATTTT. This gives the protein CASSNGQGDQPQHF.

The chain combines TRBV12-3 or TRBV12-4 with TRBJ2-3; no clear D. The CDR3 has 13 residues. V lost 3 bases, J lost 3 bases, and 7 bases lay in between. CDR3 sequence: CASSFVRTDTQYF. The DNA for the CDR3 is TGTGCCAGCAGTTTTGTAAGGACAGATACGCAGTATTTT.

This clonotype was recorded once. The chain joins TRBV28 to TRBJ1-2, with 10 bases identical to TRBD1. Germline CDR1 and CDR2: MDHEN and SYDVKM. V lost 6 bases to trimming and J lost 5 bases; unmatched junction nucleotides: 12. The CDR3 runs to 16 residues. CDR3 in DNA: TGTGCCAGCAGCTCCCCCGGGACAGGGGTGGGATATGGCTACACCTTC. It encodes CASSSPGTGVGYGYTF.

In its sample, this clonotype was seen a few times. The chain has TRBV10-3 and TRBJ2-7; D ambiguous. V was clipped by 3 bases and J by 6 bases, with 6 bases between them. Germline V gene lookup returns CDR1 ENHRY and CDR2 SYGVKD. CDR3 length: 11 amino acids. CDR3 sequence reads: CAISEGVEQYF. The CDR3 bases are TGTGCCATCAGTGAAGGTGTCGAGCAGTACTTC.

The rearrangement joins TRBV5-1 to TRBJ2-5, with D possibly matching TRBD1 (7 bases). Germline CDR1 is SGHRS and CDR2 is YFSETQ. The CDR3 covers 16 residues. The V and J ends lost 4 bases and 1 base respectively, with 17 bases between them. The CDR3 here is CASSISGGTVQETQYF. The CDR3 DNA follows: TGCGCCAGCAGCATTTCAGGCGGGACAGTCCAAGAGACCCAGTACTTC.

The rearrangement links TRBV12-3 or TRBV12-4 to TRBJ2-3; 13 bases fit TRBD2. Trimming cost V 6 bases and J 4 bases; bases outside gene matches: 10. CDR3 length: 17 residues. In DNA, the CDR3 is TGTGCCAGCAGCCCAACTAGCGGGGGGGTGGGGGCAGATACGCAGTATTTT. Translation: CASSPTSGGVGADTQYF.

A few counts support this clonotype. The chain links TRBV5-1 to TRBJ2-3; 9 bases map to TRBD1. The CDR3 covers 15 residues. The germline gives CDR1 SGHRS, CDR2 YFSETQ. V lost 0 bases and J lost 4; bases outside the gene matches: 3. The CDR3 DNA reads TGCGCCAGCAGCTTGGCCACAGGGGGCGCAGATACGCAGTATTTT. Amino acid sequence: CASSLATGGADTQYF.